The 16 T cell receptor beta chains below were found in one sample sequenced in a study of neurological immune-mediated disorders. A single record per CDR3 protein comes from TCRdb applying MiXCR to the 5' RACE reads. This sample has about 28,000 distinct CDR3 sequences, with about 7% found just once. The sequenced sample consisted of PBMCs. The receptors here all came from a woman in her forties or fifties in good health.

This clonotype has a count of ten or more. This sequence joins TRBV11-2 and TRBJ1-1; D is undetermined. This CDR3 region has 12 residues. Trimming shortened V by 4 bases and J by 5 bases, and 8 bases separated the two germline ends. The germline V gene has CDR1 SGHAT and CDR2 FQNNGV. The CDR3 DNA is TGTGCCAGCAGCTCCGCAAGGACTGAAGCTTTCTTT. Translated: CASSSARTEAFF.

This chain connects TRBV6-1 to TRBJ1-5; D is unresolved. This CDR3 has 16 residues. V was cut by 10 bases and J by 0 bases, with 19 bases left in between. Per germline, CDR1 MNHNS and CDR2 SASEGT. The CDR3 nucleotides read TGTGCCACCAGAAAAGAGGGCGGATATAGCAATCAGCCCCAGCATTTT. Its protein is CATRKEGGYSNQPQHF.

This clonotype appeared many times. The chain joins TRBV6-1 to TRBJ1-1; 8 positions match TRBD1. V lost 7 bases to trimming and J lost 4 bases; unmatched junction nucleotides: 5. Germline CDR1 and CDR2: MNHNS and SASEGT. The CDR3 spans 13 residues. In DNA, the CDR3 is TGTGCCAGCAACAGGGGGTCGGGCACTGAAGCTTTCTTT. Amino acids: CASNRGSGTEAFF.

This clonotype was recorded at least ten times. CDR3 protein: CASSTLDRGSYEQYF. The CDR3, as DNA: TGCGCCAGCAGCACACTTGACAGGGGATCCTACGAGCAGTACTTC. This chain links TRBV5-1 with TRBJ2-7; 8 nucleotides match TRBD1. CDR3 length: 15 residues. Per the germline V gene, CDR1 is SGHRS and CDR2 is YFSETQ. Germline trimming cut 4 bases from V and 1 base from J; bases unmatched to any gene: 7.

This clonotype was seen many times. J is TRBJ2-3 and V is TRBV7-2; 15 bases are shared with TRBD2. With V trimmed by 4 bases and J by 5 bases, 7 bases remained unmatched. Germline-derived CDR1 and CDR2 are SGHTA and FQGNSA. This CDR3 is 17 amino acids long. The CDR3 loop reads CASSSWTSGGAIDTQYF. DNA for the CDR3: TGTGCCAGCAGCTCCTGGACTAGCGGGGGGGCCATAGATACGCAGTATTTT.

The rearrangement joins TRBV28 to TRBJ1-4; 9 bases match TRBD1. From germline, CDR1 is MDHEN and CDR2 SYDVKM. The CDR3 has 15 residues. V shed 5 bases, J shed 3 bases, and the junction held 4 bases outside the gene matches. The CDR3 here is CASSPQGAPNEKLFF. The DNA for the CDR3 is TGTGCCAGCAGTCCACAGGGGGCCCCTAATGAAAAACTGTTTTTT.

At least ten counts were recorded for this clonotype. The rearrangement links TRBV5-1 to TRBJ2-1; 10 bases are a match to TRBD2. Germline-derived CDR1 and CDR2 are SGHRS and YFSETQ. J gave up 4 bases and V 7 bases, and 5 bases lay outside the gene matches. This CDR3 has 14 residues. The CDR3 spells CASRKTSGYNEQFF. The CDR3 DNA follows: TGCGCCAGCCGTAAGACTAGCGGGTACAATGAGCAGTTCTTC.

This chain connects TRBV20-1 to TRBJ2-3, with D perhaps matching TRBD2 (6 bases). Trimming shortened V by 6 bases and J by 11 bases, and 24 bases separated the two germline ends. There are 14 residues in the CDR3. CDR1 and CDR2 (germline): DFQATT, SNEGSKA (reference sequence). The DNA of the CDR3 is TGCAGTGCCTACAGCGGGCCCCCCTACAATGAGCAGTATTTT. Its translation is CSAYSGPPYNEQYF.

Many counts were recorded for this clonotype. The V gene is TRBV27, the J gene TRBJ1-6; 9 bases align to TRBD1. The length of the CDR3 is 15 residues. The trim removed 6 bases at V and 7 bases at J, leaving 7 bases unmatched. The germline gives CDR1 MNHEY, CDR2 SMNVEV (reference sequence). The CDR3 sequence: CASSEDRGGNSPLHF. CDR3 bases: TGTGCCAGCAGCGAGGACAGGGGTGGAAATTCACCCCTCCACTTT.

This clonotype was counted many times. This rearrangement joins TRBV2 to TRBJ1-6; TRBD1 matches 9 bases. The CDR3 contains 15 residues. The trim removed 6 bases at V and 13 bases at J, leaving 13 bases unmatched. The germline V gene encodes CDR1 SNHLY and CDR2 FYNNEI. CDR3 sequence (DNA): TGTGCCAGCAGAGCCCGCCGGGACAGGGTGCCGCCCCTCCACTTT. Its protein product is CASRARRDRVPPLHF.

This clonotype appeared many times. This chain joins TRBV7-7 and TRBJ2-7; 9 bases map to TRBD1. This CDR3 is built from 13 residues. V lost 5 bases and J lost 1; bases outside the gene matches: 0. Germline lookup yields CDR1 SSHAT and CDR2 FNYEAQ (reference sequence). The CDR3 sequence is CASSGTGSYEQYF. The DNA for the CDR3 is TGTGCCAGCAGCGGGACAGGGTCCTACGAGCAGTACTTC.

The rearrangement joins TRBV18 to TRBJ2-1; D possibly matches TRBD1 or TRBD2 (5 bases each). There are 11 residues in the CDR3. V was pared by 2 bases and J by 10 bases, with 6 bases between. Germline CDR1 and CDR2: KGHSH and LQKENI. As DNA, the CDR3 is TGTGCCAGCTCACCAGGGGGAGAGCAGTTCTTC. It translates to CASSPGGEQFF.

This clonotype was counted ten times or more. The V and J genes are TRBV20-1 and TRBJ2-1; 7 bases agree with TRBD2. Unmatched junction bases numbered 15, after V lost 5 bases and J lost 8 bases. The germline CDR1 and CDR2 sequences are DFQATT and SNEGSKA (reference sequence). CDR3 length: 15 amino acids. This CDR3 is CSAPPGGITSHEQFF. As DNA, the CDR3 is TGCAGTGCTCCCCCGGGGGGAATCACAAGTCATGAGCAGTTCTTC.

The table lists this clonotype with many counts. The CDR3 region has the DNA TGCAGTGCCGAACACAGGTTGGACTATGGCTACACCTTC. It translates to CSAEHRLDYGYTF. The chain combines TRBV20-1 with TRBJ1-2; D is possibly TRBD1 (5 bases). Trimming cost V 6 bases and J 3 bases, with 14 bases left between them. The CDR3 is 13 amino acids. Germline V lookup: CDR1 DFQATT, CDR2 SNEGSKA (reference sequence).

This clonotype was seen at least ten times. For the CDR3, the DNA is TGTGCCAGCAGCTGGGACCGGGACAGCAATCAGCCCCAGCATTTT. It codes for CASSWDRDSNQPQHF. The chain is built from TRBV7-9 and TRBJ1-5; D may be TRBD1 (5 bases). The CDR3 totals 15 residues. CDR1 SEHNR and CDR2 FQNEAQ come from the germline V gene (reference sequence). V lost 4 bases and J lost 1, with 11 bases in between.

The sample holds many counts of this clonotype. This chain connects TRBV27 to TRBJ1-5; a possible D gene is TRBD1 (5 bases). Trimming stripped 1 base from V and 8 bases from J, with 9 bases between. The CDR3 runs 13 residues. Germline CDR1 is MNHEY and CDR2 is SMNVEV (reference sequence). The CDR3 region is CASSLWGLEPQHF. DNA of the CDR3: TGTGCCAGCAGTTTATGGGGGTTGGAGCCCCAGCATTTT.